The 10 T cell receptor beta chains in this list originate from one sample, sequenced in a study of blood T cell repertoires in COVID-19. The protocol was immunoSEQ multiplex PCR, while the TCRdb copy is restricted to in-frame clones and leaves out a portion. In the table there are around 30,000 clones, roughly 94% of which are singletons. The sequenced sample was peripheral blood. These receptors all stem from a human donor with active COVID-19. The donor label of this sample is uncertain.

The chain has TRBV5-4 and TRBJ2-3; D possibly corresponds to TRBD1 (6 bases). Trimming left V 0 bases short and J 2 bases short, with 10 bases between. The CDR3 runs 15 residues. Germline V gives CDR1 SGHNT, CDR2 YYREEE (reference sequence). The CDR3 coding sequence is TGTGCCAGCAGCTTGGTTCCAGGGGCCACAGATACGCAGTATTTT. This codes for CASSLVPGATDTQYF.

The chain links TRBV27 to TRBJ2-1; 9 nucleotides align to TRBD1. There are 16 residues in the CDR3. Trimming at V came to 3 bases and at J to 9 bases, leaving 12 bases not matched to a gene. Germline CDR1 is MNHEY and CDR2 is SMNVEV (reference sequence). In DNA, the CDR3 is TGTGCCAGCAGTTTGCCCTCCGGGACAGGGTCGGGTGAGCAGTTCTTC. The encoded protein is CASSLPSGTGSGEQFF.

The chain joins TRBV5-7 to TRBJ1-1, with 12 positions matching TRBD1. TRBV5-7 is treated as an ORF (open reading frame) with a function not yet certain. The CDR3 spans 15 residues. V gave up 4 bases and J gave up 4 bases; unmatched junction bases: 5. This chain's CDR3 is CASSPPGQGATEAFF. CDR3 nucleotides: TGTGCCAGCAGCCCGCCGGGACAGGGGGCCACTGAAGCTTTCTTT.

This clone was found once. This chain joins TRBV27 and TRBJ2-7; D is uncertain. The V end lost 2 bases, the J end lost 5 bases, and 13 bases lay between the germline ends. CDR3 length: 14 residues. Germline CDR1 is MNHEY and CDR2 is SMNVEV (reference sequence). The CDR3 loop reads CASSLGPGGHEQYF. CDR3 coding DNA: TGTGCCAGCAGTTTAGGTCCGGGTGGCCACGAGCAGTACTTC.

The chain links TRBV18 to TRBJ2-7; D possibly corresponds to TRBD1 (5 bases). The CDR3 length is 15 residues. V shed 3 bases and J shed 2 bases, with 14 bases lying between them. Germline CDR1 KGHSH, CDR2 LQKENI. The CDR3 loop is CASSPPPGRPYEQYF. The CDR3 DNA is TGTGCCAGCTCACCCCCGCCAGGGCGACCCTACGAGCAGTACTTC.

The chain couples TRBV19 to TRBJ2-1, with D uncertain. The germline V and J ends were trimmed by 7 bases and 0 bases, with 19 bases remaining between them. The CDR3 loop spans 17 amino acids. Germline V gives CDR1 LNHDA, CDR2 SQIVND (reference sequence). CDR3 sequence reads: CASTTTVDFSSYNEQFF. The CDR3 DNA follows: TGTGCCAGTACCACTACCGTGGATTTTAGCTCCTACAATGAGCAGTTCTTC.

The chain couples TRBV7-6 to TRBJ2-2; D might be TRBD2 (5 bases). V was cut by 5 bases and J by 6 bases, with 16 bases left in between. In germline, CDR1 is SGHVS, CDR2 FNYEAQ. The length of the CDR3 is 15 residues. CDR3 nucleotides: TGTGCCAGCAGCGGAAGACCGGACGGGGCCGGGGAGCTGTTTTTT. As protein: CASSGRPDGAGELFF. Looking up the rest from reference TRBV7-6 and TRBJ2-2 gives the full variable domain: GAGVSQSPRYKVTKRGQDVALRCDPISGHVSLYWYRQALGQGPEFLTYFNYEAQQDKSGLPNDRFSAERPEGSISTLTIQRTEQRDSAMYRCASSGRPDGAGELFFGEGSRLTVL.

V and J are TRBV21-1 and TRBJ1-2; the table's TRBD1 call for D was not verified on the DNA. TRBV21-1 is a documented pseudogene. This CDR3 spans 16 amino acids. The CDR3, as DNA: TGTGCCAGCAGCAAAGAGGTGACAGGGGATGGCTATGGCTACACCTTC. Encoded protein: CASSKEVTGDGYGYTF.

J is TRBJ2-3 and V is TRBV12-3 or TRBV12-4; D call uncertain. This CDR3 spans 13 amino acids. V lost 4 bases to trimming and J lost 0 bases, with 5 bases between them. CDR3 sequence reads: CASSYISTDTQYF. CDR3 nucleotide sequence: TGTGCCAGCAGTTATATTAGCACAGATACGCAGTATTTT.

CDR3 amino acids: CASSFRGSEYPNEQFF. CDR3 bases: TGTGCCAGCAGTTTTCGGGGGTCAGAGTACCCCAATGAGCAGTTCTTC. V and J are TRBV27 and TRBJ2-1, with D possibly matching TRBD2 (6 bases). Trimming cost V 3 bases and J 6 bases, with 18 bases left between them. Germline CDR1 reads MNHEY; CDR2 reads SMNVEV (reference sequence). The CDR3 runs to 16 residues.